This T cell receptor (beta chain) was sequenced for a study of T cell responses to AZD1222 COVID-19 vaccine. Study in general: Analysis merged second doses at about 4 or about 12 weeks.

Germline loops: CDR1 SGHDT, CDR2 YYEEEE. The CDR3 is made up of 12 amino acids. V was clipped by 1 base and J by 3 bases, with 2 bases between them. This table comes from immunoSEQ multiplex PCR, and its TCRdb copy is limited to in-frame clones, with some not included. The sample lists roughly 170,000 clones; 70% to 90% were seen once. The chain carries TRBV5-6 and TRBJ1-5; D is undetermined. The TCR comes from an adult in good health. This specimen was peripheral blood, taken on day 0 of AZD1222 vaccination. The chain's CDR3 is CASSLYNQPQHF. The CDR3 nucleotides read TGTGCCAGCAGCTTGTACAATCAGCCCCAGCATTTT.